The present entry profiles one T cell receptor beta chain with its context. These data belong to a study of blood T cell repertoires in COVID-19. Study as a whole: Samples taken during acute and convalescent COVID-19 were collected in the United States, Italy and Spain. The analysed material was cDNA or gDNA that came from T cells, B-cell-depleted T cells, or PBMCs.

Authors' analysis steps: Amplification from reference gene primers served as the basis for estimated nucleated cell counts. Method: immunoSEQ multiplex PCR; TCRdb's copy keeps in-frame clones and lacks some. Clone size and V and J calls were adopted from that table, with D and trimming inferred from the DNA. The table lists more than 300,000 clones, nearly 90% of them singletons. The TCR comes from a woman aged 40 to 50 with COVID-19, enrolled during active disease. Sequencing input: peripheral blood.

The CDR3 reads CASSQDNLAGGLSYF. The CDR3 DNA reads as TGCGCCAGCAGCCAAGATAATCTAGCGGGGGGCCTTTCGTATTTT. The chain joins TRBV4-1 to TRBJ2-3; 11 bases align to TRBD2. Germline V gene data show CDR1 as MGHRA and CDR2 as YSYEKL. The length of the CDR3 is 15 residues. The trim removed 0 bases at V and 14 bases at J, leaving 10 bases unmatched.